Sequencing of this T cell receptor beta chain was carried out in a study of T cell responses to AZD1222 COVID-19 vaccine. Profiling relied on immunoSEQ multiplex PCR, and the TCRdb table lists in-frame clones only, not all of them. This table has 150,000 or so clones, 80% to 90% appearing once. This clone was seen once. The clonotype originates from an adult in good health. Sequencing used peripheral blood, obtained on day 0 of MenACWY control vaccination.

CDR3 sequence: CASSRPKEGDEQFF. DNA of the CDR3: TGTGCCAGCAGCCGCCCCAAGGAGGGCGATGAGCAGTTCTTC. This chain joins TRBV4-2 and TRBJ2-1; D may be TRBD2 (6 bases). CDR1 and CDR2 from the germline V gene are LGHNA and YNFKEQ. Trimming shortened V by 4 bases and J by 8 bases, and 15 bases separated the two germline ends. The CDR3 has 14 amino acids.